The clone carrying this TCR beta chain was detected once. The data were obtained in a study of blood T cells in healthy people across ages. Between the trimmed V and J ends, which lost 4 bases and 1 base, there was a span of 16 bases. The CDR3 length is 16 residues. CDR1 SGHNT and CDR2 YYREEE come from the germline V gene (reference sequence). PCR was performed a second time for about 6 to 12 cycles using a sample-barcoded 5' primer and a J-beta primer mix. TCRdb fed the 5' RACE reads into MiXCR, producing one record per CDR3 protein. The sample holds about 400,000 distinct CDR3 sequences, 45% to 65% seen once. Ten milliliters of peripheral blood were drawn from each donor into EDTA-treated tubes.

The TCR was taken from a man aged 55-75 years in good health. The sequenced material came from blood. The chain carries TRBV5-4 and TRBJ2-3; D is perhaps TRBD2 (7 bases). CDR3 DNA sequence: TGTGCCAGCAGCCCCGAGGGGGGGCTGGGCACAGATACGCAGTATTTT. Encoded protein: CASSPEGGLGTDTQYF.